One and the same sample provided the 5 T cell receptor beta chains below, sequenced in a study of breast tumors, draining lymph nodes, adjacent tissues. The lymph nodes were axillary draining lymph nodes from breast cancer patients. TCRdb ran MiXCR on the multiplex PCR reads and lists one entry per CDR3 protein. The sample shows some 85,000 distinct CDR3 sequences, approximately 31% of them seen only once. The sequencing input was axillary lymph node tissue. These receptors were obtained from a female donor with breast cancer. Some clones in this sample may be carry-over from other donors' samples.

This clonotype was found many times. This chain links TRBV14 with TRBJ2-1; D call uncertain. Trimming removed 1 base at V and 15 bases at J, with 10 bases between. Germline V gene sequence: CDR1 SGHDN, CDR2 FVKESK. The CDR3 is 11 residues long. CDR3 protein: CASSQGGRTFF. The CDR3 DNA sequence: TGTGCCAGCAGCCAAGGTGGCCGTACGTTCTTC.

This clonotype was seen many times. The V call is TRBV4-1, the J call TRBJ2-3; TRBD1 agrees at 7 bases. V was clipped by 6 bases and J by 4 bases; unmatched bases: 7. Germline-derived CDR1 and CDR2 are MGHRA and YSYEKL. The CDR3 spans 14 residues. The CDR3 DNA reads as TGCGCCAGCAGTTTAACAGGGGAGCCAGATACGCAGTATTTT. This gives the protein CASSLTGEPDTQYF.

There are many counts of this clonotype. The rearrangement uses TRBV11-2 and TRBJ2-1; D not resolved. The CDR3 is 16 residues long. V gave up 2 bases and J gave up 4 bases, with 15 bases separating them. Germline values: CDR1 SGHAT, CDR2 FQNNGV. The CDR3 protein is CASSLRVDKSYNEQFF. The DNA for the CDR3 is TGTGCCAGCAGCTTACGTGTCGACAAGTCTTACAATGAGCAGTTCTTC. Using reference TRBV11-2 and TRBJ2-1 for the parts outside the CDR3, the full variable domain is EAGVAQSPRYKIIEKRQSVAFWCNPISGHATLYWYQQILGQGPKLLIQFQNNGVVDDSQLPKDRFSAERLKGVDSTLKIQPAKLEDSAVYLCASSLRVDKSYNEQFFGPGTRLTVL.

This clonotype was counted only a few times. This sequence may be a read error, since a much larger clone differs from it by one base. This chain joins TRBV12-5 and TRBJ2-1, with TRBD1 matching 8 bases. Trimming at V came to 6 bases and at J to 10 bases, leaving 11 bases not matched to a gene. Germline CDR1 LGHNT, CDR2 FRNRAP. This CDR3 comprises 14 residues. The CDR3 loop reads CASGHQGALWEQFF. The CDR3 DNA follows: TGTGCTAGTGGCCACCAGGGGGCACTATGGGAGCAGTTCTTC.

This clonotype was detected only a few times. It may be a read error: a sequence one base away is much more abundant. V is TRBV5-6 and J is TRBJ1-2; no firm D call. The V gene lost 0 bases and the J gene lost 8 bases, with 8 bases spanning the gap. The CDR3 runs to 12 residues. Germline V gene lookup returns CDR1 SGHDT and CDR2 YYEEEE. CDR3 sequence reads: CASSLAATGYTF. The DNA of the CDR3 is TGTGCCAGCAGCTTGGCGGCGACGGGCTACACCTTC.